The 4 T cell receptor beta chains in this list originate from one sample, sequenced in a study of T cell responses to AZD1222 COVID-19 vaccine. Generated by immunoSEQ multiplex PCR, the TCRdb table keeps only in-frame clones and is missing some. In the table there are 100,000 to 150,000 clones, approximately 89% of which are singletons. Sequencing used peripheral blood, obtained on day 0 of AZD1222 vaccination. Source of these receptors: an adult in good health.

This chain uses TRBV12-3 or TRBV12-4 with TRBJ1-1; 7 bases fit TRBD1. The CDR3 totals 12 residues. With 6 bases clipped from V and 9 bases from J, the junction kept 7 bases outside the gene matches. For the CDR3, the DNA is TGTGCCAGCAGCGCCGGACAGGCTAAAGCTTTCTTT. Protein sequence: CASSAGQAKAFF.

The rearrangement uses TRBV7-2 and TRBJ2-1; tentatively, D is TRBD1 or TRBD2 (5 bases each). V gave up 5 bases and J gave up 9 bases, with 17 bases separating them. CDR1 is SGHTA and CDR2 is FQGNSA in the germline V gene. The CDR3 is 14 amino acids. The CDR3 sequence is CASSPHVSGPEQFF. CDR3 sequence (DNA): TGTGCCAGCAGCCCCCATGTATCGGGACCTGAGCAGTTCTTC.

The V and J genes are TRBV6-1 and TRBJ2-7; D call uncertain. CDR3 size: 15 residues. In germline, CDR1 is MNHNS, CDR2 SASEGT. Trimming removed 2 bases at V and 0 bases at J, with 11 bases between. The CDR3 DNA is TGTGCCAGCAGTGAAAGGGCCGTCAGCTCCTACGAGCAGTACTTC. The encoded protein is CASSERAVSSYEQYF.

The chain's CDR3 is CASSYSNRATSYEQYF. CDR3 sequence (DNA): TGTGCCAGCAGTTACTCCAACAGGGCGACCTCCTACGAGCAGTACTTC. The chain combines TRBV6-6 with TRBJ2-7; weak D call: TRBD1 (6 bases). The CDR3 contains 16 residues. Germline CDR1 reads MNHNY; CDR2 reads SVGAGI (reference sequence). V dropped 0 bases and J dropped 0 bases, with 12 bases sitting between them.